Each of the 9 T cell receptor beta chains below was sequenced from the same sample in a study of T cells in pancreatic ductal adenocarcinoma. The selected patients with pancreatic ductal adenocarcinoma had surgery but no neoadjuvant therapy. Assay: immunoSEQ multiplex PCR; the TCRdb copy retains only in-frame clones and omits some. The data show 100,000 or so clones, nearly 95% seen once. The source material was PBMCs. The source is a human donor with pancreatic ductal adenocarcinoma.

This chain joins TRBV19 and TRBJ1-4; 7 bases align to TRBD1. Germline CDR1 reads LNHDA; CDR2 reads SQIVND (reference sequence). Trimming took 4 bases from V and 0 from J; bases not matched to a gene: 14. The CDR3 loop spans 19 amino acids. The CDR3 nucleotides are TGTGCCAGTAGTAACTACAGGGGCGCCACATTTGCAACTAATGAAAAACTGTTTTTT. Amino acids: CASSNYRGATFATNEKLFF.

The chain joins TRBV7-9 to TRBJ2-1; the match to TRBD1 covers 8 bases. J lost 4 bases, V lost 1 base, and 3 bases had no gene match. Germline CDR1 and CDR2: SEHNR and FQNEAQ (reference sequence). CDR3 length: 15 amino acids. The CDR3 nucleotides read TGTGCCAGCAGCTTAGAGGGGACAGGATACAATGAGCAGTTCTTC. This codes for CASSLEGTGYNEQFF.

There are a few counts of this clone. This chain connects TRBV5-4 to TRBJ2-2; TRBD2 matches at 12 bases. Germline-derived CDR1 and CDR2 are SGHNT and YYREEE (reference sequence). The ends lost 0 bases at V and 8 bases at J; junction bases unmatched: 5. CDR3 length: 16 amino acids. The CDR3 nucleotides read TGTGCCAGCAGCTTGGGACTAGCGGGAGATCAGGGGGAGCTGTTTTTT. It is translated as CASSLGLAGDQGELFF.

The rearrangement links TRBV7-2 to TRBJ2-2; TRBD1 might be the D (7 bases). The CDR3 totals 17 residues. Germline CDR1 reads SGHTA; CDR2 reads FQGNSA. The V end lost 5 bases, the J end lost 6 bases, and 22 bases lay between the germline ends. The CDR3 nucleotides read TGTGCCAGCAGCCCAACCCGAGGCGCAGGGGGGCCCGGGGAGCTGTTTTTT. As protein: CASSPTRGAGGPGELFF.

J is TRBJ1-1 and V is TRBV28; D is possibly TRBD1 (5 bases). Per the germline V gene, CDR1 is MDHEN and CDR2 is SYDVKM. The germline V and J ends were trimmed by 2 bases and 6 bases, with 13 bases remaining between them. The CDR3 extends over 14 amino acids. The CDR3 sequence is CASSLPGGLSEAFF. The CDR3 DNA sequence: TGTGCCAGCAGTTTACCGGGGGGTTTGTCTGAAGCTTTCTTT.

The V and J genes are TRBV18 and TRBJ2-7, with 8 bases matching TRBD1. Trimming at V came to 3 bases and at J to 5 bases, leaving 6 bases not matched to a gene. CDR1 KGHSH and CDR2 LQKENI come from the germline V gene. The CDR3 length is 14 residues. In DNA, the CDR3 is TGTGCCAGCTCACCCCGGACAGGGTACAACGAGCAGTACTTC. Residues: CASSPRTGYNEQYF.

In this sample, this clone turned up once. The rearrangement links TRBV15 to TRBJ2-7; 8 bases align to TRBD2. Germline CDR1 LNHNV, CDR2 YYDKDF (reference sequence). This CDR3 is built from 11 residues. Unmatched junction bases numbered 3, after V lost 11 bases and J lost 3 bases. The CDR3: CAAGGVYEQYF. CDR3 nucleotide sequence: TGTGCCGCCGGGGGGGTCTACGAGCAGTACTTC.

The genes are TRBV11-2 and TRBJ1-1; 8 nucleotides line up with TRBD1. With 0 bases clipped from V and 4 bases from J, the junction kept 4 bases outside the gene matches. Germline CDR1 is SGHAT and CDR2 is FQNNGV. The CDR3 contains 15 residues. As DNA, the CDR3 is TGTGCCAGCAGCTTAGACCAGGGGGCGGTCACTGAAGCTTTCTTT. It translates to CASSLDQGAVTEAFF. Filled out from reference TRBV11-2 and TRBJ1-1, the complete variable domain reads EAGVAQSPRYKIIEKRQSVAFWCNPISGHATLYWYQQILGQGPKLLIQFQNNGVVDDSQLPKDRFSAERLKGVDSTLKIQPAKLEDSAVYLCASSLDQGAVTEAFFGQGTRLTVV.

The chain employs TRBV11-2 and TRBJ1-2, with unresolved D. Germline CDR1 SGHAT, CDR2 FQNNGV. The CDR3 is made up of 13 amino acids. Trimming stripped 1 base from V and 3 bases from J, with 6 bases between. CDR3 nucleotides: TGTGCCAGCAGCTTAGTGTCGGACTATGGCTACACCTTC. Encoded protein: CASSLVSDYGYTF.